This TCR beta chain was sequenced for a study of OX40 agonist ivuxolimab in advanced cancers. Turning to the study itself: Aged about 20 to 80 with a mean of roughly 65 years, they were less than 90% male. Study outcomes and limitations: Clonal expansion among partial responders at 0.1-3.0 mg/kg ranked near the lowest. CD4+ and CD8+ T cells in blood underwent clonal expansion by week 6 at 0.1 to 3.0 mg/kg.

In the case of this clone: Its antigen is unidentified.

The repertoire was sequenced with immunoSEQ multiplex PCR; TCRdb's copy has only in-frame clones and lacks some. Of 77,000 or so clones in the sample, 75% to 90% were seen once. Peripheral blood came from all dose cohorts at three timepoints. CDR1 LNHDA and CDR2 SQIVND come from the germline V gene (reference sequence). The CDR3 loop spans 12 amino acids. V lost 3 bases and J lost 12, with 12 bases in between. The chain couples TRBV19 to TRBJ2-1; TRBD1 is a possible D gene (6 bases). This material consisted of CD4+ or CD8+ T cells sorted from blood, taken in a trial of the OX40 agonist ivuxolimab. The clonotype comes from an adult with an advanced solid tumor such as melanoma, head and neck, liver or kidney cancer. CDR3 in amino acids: CASSITGYWQFF. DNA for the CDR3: TGTGCCAGTAGTATTACAGGGTATTGGCAGTTCTTC. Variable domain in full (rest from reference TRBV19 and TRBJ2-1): DGGITQSPKYLFRKEGQNVTLSCEQNLNHDAMYWYRQDPGQGLRLIYYSQIVNDFQKGDIAEGYSVSREKKESFPLTVTSAQKNPTAFYLCASSITGYWQFFGPGTRLTVL.